This T cell receptor beta chain emerged from a study of tumor and adjacent non-tumor tissue in lung cancer. No cell sorting was done before RNA was extracted from the tissue. The normal lung tissue was taken more than 3 cm from the tumor edge. Germline loops: CDR1 SGDLS, CDR2 YYNGEE. CDR3 size: 15 residues. Remarks on this clonotype: The antigen remains undetermined. The junction differs from germline at one of its ends, possibly a read error.

Broader study findings: Patients with more diverse tumor TCRs had worse survival. Normal lung showed higher cumulative top 100 clone frequency than tumor. Significantly higher TCR diversity was found in tumor than normal lung.

The library came from three nested PCR rounds adapted from ARM-PCR protocols. From the multiplex PCR reads, TCRdb called clonotypes with MiXCR, one entry per CDR3 protein. Among 75,000 to 80,000 distinct CDR3 sequences listed, 76% were seen once. Sequencing was performed on distant non-tumor lung tissue. The chain combines TRBV9 with TRBJ2-1; TRBD2 aligns across 9 bases. The clonotype was recovered from a man in his sixties or seventies with non-small cell lung cancer. In DNA, the CDR3 is TGTGCCAGCAGCGCGGGGACTAGCAATTACAATGAGCAGATCTTC. Amino acids: CASSAGTSNYNEQIF.